This T cell receptor (beta chain) was obtained from a study of T-cell memory formation after mild COVID-19. There are a few counts of this clonotype. TCRdb re-analysed the 5' RACE reads in MiXCR, keeping a single row per CDR3 protein. The table records fewer than 250,000 distinct CDR3 sequences, 27% of them present only once. The sample was PBMCs or a T cell subset sorted from them (not recorded which). This sequence was found in an adult woman who had mild COVID-19 (a few samples of this study predate the infection). Cell type and time point are not known.

The CDR3 loop reads CASLLGTGWGTEAFF. CDR3 in DNA: TGTGCCAGCCTATTGGGGACAGGGTGGGGGACTGAAGCTTTCTTT. The V call is TRBV12-3 or TRBV12-4, the J call TRBJ1-1; TRBD1 agrees at 9 bases. V was pared by 8 bases and J by 5 bases, with 12 bases of the junction left unmatched. The CDR3 is made up of 15 amino acids.